In its sample, the clone carrying this T cell receptor (beta chain) was seen once. What it binds is unknown. Sequencing used immunoSEQ multiplex PCR; TCRdb keeps in-frame clones, though not all of them. This sample has 35,000 to 40,000 clones, with 80% to 90% found just once. This entry is derived from a study of OX40 agonist ivuxolimab in advanced cancers. The wider study: Dose-escalation cases comprised hepatocellular carcinoma, melanoma, renal cell or head and neck cancer. Study-wide results and limits: There were also nonresponders showing low normalized T-cell clonal expansion.

The germline CDR1 and CDR2 sequences are MGHRA and YSYEKL. The CDR3 has 17 amino acids. Trimming took 3 bases from V and 7 from J; bases not matched to a gene: 12. V gene TRBV4-1 combines with J gene TRBJ1-2, with 12 bases identical to TRBD1. The sequence derives from an adult with an advanced solid tumor such as melanoma, head and neck, liver or kidney cancer. The starting material was CD4+ or CD8+ T cells sorted from blood, obtained in a trial of the OX40 agonist ivuxolimab. CDR3 residues: CASSQLLTGQGAVGYTF. In DNA form, the CDR3 reads TGCGCCAGCAGCCAGTTACTTACGGGACAGGGGGCGGTTGGCTACACCTTC.